A single T cell receptor (beta chain) is shown here with its context. Its antigen remains unidentified. The authors sequenced patients whose flow cytometry had shown CD8+CD57+ cell expansion. The template for TCR beta VDJ and CDR3 sequence profiling was genomic DNA. TCRdb called the reads again in MiXCR, with one record for every CDR3 protein. The profile shows 160,000 or so distinct CDR3 sequences, around half of them singletons. V was clipped by 2 bases and J by 5 bases, with 6 bases between them. The germline gives CDR1 LNHDA, CDR2 SQIVND (reference sequence). The CDR3 runs to 12 residues. This sample is drawn from a study of CD8+CD57+ T cells in acquired aplastic anemia. Findings and limits, study-wide: Patients and healthy controls showed no significant CD8+ Simpson's diversity difference. The study identified twenty-nine CD8+ CDR3 sequences shared by patients and controls.

J is TRBJ2-5 and V is TRBV19; perhaps TRBD2 as D (6 bases). This TCR was recovered from a human donor with aplastic anemia. Sequenced sample: sorted CD4+, CD8+, or CD8+CD57+ T cells (not recorded which) from PBMCs. The CDR3 DNA is TGTGCCAGTAGTATACGGGGGGAGACCCAGTACTTC. It yields the protein CASSIRGETQYF.